Presented here are 18 T cell receptor beta chains from one specimen sequenced in a study of cytomegalovirus exposure and HLA in healthy donors. It was with 60 Vbeta and 13 Jbeta primers that the PCR ran. Method: immunoSEQ multiplex PCR; TCRdb's copy keeps in-frame clones and lacks some. The sample lists 150,000 to 200,000 clones; roughly 80% were seen once. The sequencing input was PBMCs. These receptors were collected from a girl between 10 and 17 years old in good health and CMV-seropositive.

The chain joins TRBV29-1 to TRBJ2-2; TRBD2 might be the D (5 bases). This CDR3 is 13 amino acids long. Germline lookup yields CDR1 SQVTM and CDR2 ANQGSEA. Trimming cost V 4 bases and J 9 bases, with 15 bases left between them. The CDR3 protein is CSVGDYVHRELFF. The DNA for the CDR3 is TGCAGCGTTGGAGACTACGTCCACCGGGAGCTGTTTTTT.

The chain carries TRBV7-8 and TRBJ1-1, with D hard to call. Trimming took 5 bases from V and 1 from J, leaving 14 bases between them. The CDR3 runs 15 residues. Germline V lookup: CDR1 SGHVS, CDR2 FQNEAQ. The CDR3: CASSPKVRENTEAFF. Here the CDR3 DNA reads TGTGCCAGCAGCCCCAAGGTACGGGAGAACACTGAAGCTTTCTTT.

The rearrangement uses TRBV11-1 and TRBJ2-3; 8 bases fit TRBD2. The CDR3 runs 15 residues. The ends lost 5 bases at V and 6 bases at J; junction bases unmatched: 10. The V gene's germline CDR1 is SGHAT and CDR2 FQDESV (reference sequence). The CDR3 spells CASSVGAGEFDTQYF. In DNA form, the CDR3 reads TGTGCCAGCAGCGTTGGAGCGGGAGAGTTTGATACGCAGTATTTT.

This chain joins TRBV10-3 and TRBJ2-3; 10 nucleotides align to TRBD2. The CDR3 length is 14 residues. The ends lost 11 bases at V and 8 bases at J; junction bases unmatched: 13. Germline CDR1 is ENHRY and CDR2 is SYGVKD. The CDR3 DNA follows: TGTGCCCCCCGAGCGGGAGGGAGCCGGTTTACGCAGTATTTT. This translates into CAPRAGGSRFTQYF.

The V and J genes are TRBV6-1 and TRBJ2-4; 9 bases line up with TRBD2. The CDR3 length is 18 residues. The junction had 12 bases not matched to a gene; V was cut back by 3 bases and J by 3 bases. In germline, CDR1 is MNHNS, CDR2 SASEGT. In nucleotides, the CDR3 is TGTGCCAGCAGTGAGGGGTGGCTAGCGGGACGGGGCAAAAACATTCAGTACTTC. It is translated as CASSEGWLAGRGKNIQYF.

The V gene is TRBV6-4, the J gene TRBJ2-1; 7 bases match TRBD2. The V gene end was trimmed by 5 bases and the J gene end by 0 bases; junction bases not matched to a gene: 4. The germline V gene encodes CDR1 MRHNA and CDR2 SNTAGT. This CDR3 region has 15 residues. This CDR3 reads CASSPSGNSYNEQFF. The CDR3, as DNA: TGTGCCAGCAGTCCTAGCGGAAACTCCTACAATGAGCAGTTCTTC.

The table lists this clone with a few counts. This chain connects TRBV4-3 to TRBJ2-3; D call uncertain. CDR1 and CDR2 (germline): LGHNA, YSLEER. The CDR3 is 15 residues long. V lost 0 bases to trimming and J lost 3 bases, with 10 bases between them. CDR3 bases: TGCGCCAGCAGCCAAGATCTGGGCGAGACAGATACGCAGTATTTT. It codes for CASSQDLGETDTQYF.

The genes are TRBV30 and TRBJ2-7, with 7 bases identical to TRBD1. Germline V lookup: CDR1 GTSNPN, CDR2 SVGIG (reference sequence). The CDR3 totals 12 residues. The CDR3 protein is CAIDRAVYEQYF. In nucleotides, the CDR3 is TGTGCAATTGACAGGGCGGTGTACGAGCAGTACTTC.

The genes are TRBV13 and TRBJ2-7; 11 positions match TRBD2. Germline CDR1 PRHDT, CDR2 FYEKMQ (reference sequence). The J segment lost 5 bases and the V segment lost 4 bases, leaving 16 bases of the junction unmatched. There are 18 residues in the CDR3. The CDR3 loop reads CASSSATPTSGSIDEQYF. For the CDR3, the DNA is TGTGCCAGCAGCTCAGCCACTCCTACTAGCGGGAGTATTGACGAGCAGTACTTC. Using reference TRBV13 and TRBJ2-7 for the parts outside the CDR3, the full variable domain is AAGVIQSPRHLIKEKRETATLKCYPIPRHDTVYWYQQGPGQDPQFLISFYEKMQSDKGSIPDRFSAQQFSDYHSELNMSSLELGDSALYFCASSSATPTSGSIDEQYFGPGTRLTVT.

This clone was counted only a few times. The chain employs TRBV29-1 and TRBJ2-5; TRBD2 matches 11 bases. J lost 4 bases, V lost 8 bases, and 6 bases had no gene match. From germline, CDR1 is SQVTM and CDR2 ANQGSEA. This CDR3 region has 13 residues. The CDR3 coding sequence is TGCAGCCCCGTTCTAGCGGGAGGAGAGACCCAGTACTTC. This codes for CSPVLAGGETQYF.

Regarding this clone: One junction end disagrees with the germline gene, perhaps due to a read error. The chain is built from TRBV10-3 and TRBJ2-6; TRBD1 matches 8 bases. CDR3 length equals 17 residues. Germline CDR1 and CDR2: ENHRY and SYGVKD. DNA for the CDR3: TGTGCCACCCGAACTCAGGGGGCTAGCTCTGGGGCCGACGTCCTGACTTTC. Its protein is CATRTQGASSGADVLTF.

The J gene is TRBJ1-2, the V gene TRBV6-5, with TRBD1 matching over 7 bases. This CDR3 contains 14 residues. In germline, CDR1 is MNHEY, CDR2 SVGAGI. J lost 4 bases, V lost 2 bases, and 4 bases had no gene match. The CDR3 loop reads CASSYRTGGYGYTF. The CDR3 DNA reads as TGTGCCAGCAGTTACCGGACAGGTGGCTATGGCTACACCTTC.

The gene calls are TRBV30 and TRBJ2-7, with a possible D match to TRBD2 (6 bases). V lost 1 base, J lost 7 bases, and 14 bases lay in between. The CDR3 covers 13 residues. Germline V lookup: CDR1 GTSNPN, CDR2 SVGIG (reference sequence). CDR3 loop: CAWSAGHGGEQYF. The CDR3 DNA sequence: TGTGCCTGGAGTGCCGGGCATGGGGGGGAGCAGTACTTC.

The chain employs TRBV29-1 and TRBJ2-1; 7 bases map to TRBD2. This CDR3 comprises 15 residues. The J segment lost 4 bases and the V segment lost 4 bases, leaving 10 bases of the junction unmatched. Germline lookup yields CDR1 SQVTM and CDR2 ANQGSEA. DNA for the CDR3: TGCAGCGTTGCGTTACGACTAGCTTTTTACAATGAGCAGTTCTTC. This gives the protein CSVALRLAFYNEQFF.

The rearrangement joins TRBV15 to TRBJ2-1, with 9 positions matching TRBD2. V lost 0 bases, J lost 10 bases, and 7 bases stayed unmatched. Germline V gene data show CDR1 as LNHNV and CDR2 as YYDKDF (reference sequence). The CDR3 length is 15 residues. CDR3 DNA: TGTGCCACCAGCAGAGATTTGCCTAGCGGGAACGAGCAGTTCTTC. It is translated as CATSRDLPSGNEQFF.

The count of this clone is one. The chain recombines TRBV9 with TRBJ2-5; TRBD2 might be the D (7 bases). This CDR3 has 14 residues. V shed 2 bases and J shed 4 bases, with 12 bases lying between them. Per germline, CDR1 SGDLS and CDR2 YYNGEE. DNA of the CDR3: TGTGCCAGCAGCGTGGGGGGGGCATTAGAGACCCAGTACTTC. It codes for CASSVGGALETQYF.

The chain uses TRBV19 and TRBJ2-3, with 8 bases identical to TRBD1. V gave up 4 bases and J gave up 2 bases; unmatched junction bases: 5. CDR1 is LNHDA, CDR2 SQIVND, per germline (reference sequence). This CDR3 spans 15 amino acids. Here the CDR3 reads CASSRTGTNTDTQYF. CDR3 coding DNA: TGTGCCAGTAGTAGGACAGGGACCAACACAGATACGCAGTATTTT.

This clone was counted a single time. The rearrangement uses TRBV14 and TRBJ1-1; D is undetermined. The CDR3 length is 13 residues. Germline V gene sequence: CDR1 SGHDN, CDR2 FVKESK. The germline V and J ends were trimmed by 4 bases and 3 bases, with 9 bases remaining between them. The CDR3 DNA reads as TGTGCCAGCAGCCCTGAGGGAGACACTGAAGCTTTCTTT. It translates to CASSPEGDTEAFF.